Listed here are 10 T cell receptor beta chains from one sample, sequenced in a study of blood T cell repertoires in COVID-19. Measured with immunoSEQ multiplex PCR; TCRdb has only the in-frame clones, and not every one. This sample has about 110,000 clones, with approximately 82% found just once. Sequenced sample: peripheral blood. All receptors derive from a woman aged 60-70 years with acute or convalescent COVID-19.

V gene TRBV18 combines with J gene TRBJ2-7; 10 bases agree with TRBD1. The CDR3 length is 16 residues. Germline lookup yields CDR1 KGHSH and CDR2 LQKENI. V was pared by 3 bases and J by 2 bases, with 7 bases of the junction left unmatched. In nucleotides, the CDR3 is TGTGCCAGCTCACCTCCAGGGGACAGGGGAGCCTACGAGCAGTACTTC. Translation: CASSPPGDRGAYEQYF.

The chain carries TRBV27 and TRBJ2-4; the D is unclear. The CDR3 loop spans 13 amino acids. Germline V gives CDR1 MNHEY, CDR2 SMNVEV (reference sequence). V dropped 2 bases and J dropped 7 bases, with 9 bases sitting between them. The DNA for the CDR3 is TGTGCCAGCAGTTTAAACAGTTTCAACATTCAGTACTTC. Residues: CASSLNSFNIQYF.

The CDR3 is CASKAPGGYTF. DNA of the CDR3: TGTGCCAGCAAGGCCCCGGGGGGCTACACCTTC. V and J are TRBV19 and TRBJ1-2; D is undetermined. CDR1 is LNHDA, CDR2 SQIVND, per germline (reference sequence). V shed 9 bases and J shed 8 bases, with 13 bases lying between them. This CDR3 comprises 11 residues.

The chain has TRBV28 and TRBJ2-1; 8 nucleotides match TRBD2. There are 14 residues in the CDR3. The V and J ends lost 6 bases and 4 bases, in that order; junction bases with no gene match: 5. Germline-derived CDR1 and CDR2 are MDHEN and SYDVKM. CDR3: CASSPGGGYNEQFF. The CDR3 DNA reads as TGTGCCAGCAGCCCCGGGGGGGGGTACAATGAGCAGTTCTTC.

The chain recombines TRBV7-2 with TRBJ2-1; weak D call: TRBD1 (5 bases). CDR1 is SGHTA and CDR2 is FQGNSA in the germline V gene. The CDR3 is 14 residues long. V was trimmed by 5 bases and J by 9 bases, leaving 17 bases between them. In DNA, the CDR3 is TGTGCCAGCAGCCAGATGTCAGGGTACGGTGAGCAGTTCTTC. This codes for CASSQMSGYGEQFF.

The rearrangement links TRBV29-1 to TRBJ2-7, with 10 bases identical to TRBD1. The length of the CDR3 is 13 residues. The germline CDR1 and CDR2 sequences are SQVTM and ANQGSEA. J lost 0 bases, V lost 6 bases, and 2 bases had no gene match. DNA for the CDR3: TGCAGCGTGGACAGGGGGGACTCCTACGAGCAGTACTTC. Its translation: CSVDRGDSYEQYF.

This clone has only one observation. The chain joins TRBV6-4 to TRBJ2-1, with TRBD2 as a possible D gene (6 bases). CDR1 and CDR2 from the germline V gene are MRHNA and SNTAGT. Trimming took 4 bases from V and 0 from J, leaving 10 bases between them. The CDR3 has 15 amino acids. The CDR3 reads CASSAAGSSYNEQFF. The CDR3 DNA is TGTGCCAGCAGTGCCGCGGGGAGCTCCTACAATGAGCAGTTCTTC.

The chain employs TRBV9 and TRBJ2-1, with 8 bases lining up with TRBD2. Germline values: CDR1 SGDLS, CDR2 YYNGEE. J was trimmed by 4 bases and V by 4 bases; bases with no gene match: 7. This CDR3 contains 15 residues. The CDR3 region is CASSPRLATYNEQFF. The CDR3 nucleotides are TGTGCCAGCAGCCCGCGACTAGCGACTTACAATGAGCAGTTCTTC.

The V call is TRBV19, the J call TRBJ2-1; 7 bases align to TRBD2. The germline V gene has CDR1 LNHDA and CDR2 SQIVND (reference sequence). The CDR3 runs to 16 residues. The V segment lost 5 bases and the J segment 2 bases; nucleotides outside the gene matches: 9. The CDR3 region is CASSPAGVQPYNEQFF. CDR3 in DNA: TGTGCCAGTAGTCCCGCGGGAGTTCAGCCCTACAATGAGCAGTTCTTC.

J is TRBJ1-6 and V is TRBV18; TRBD1 matches 9 bases. Germline loops: CDR1 KGHSH, CDR2 LQKENI. J lost 9 bases, V lost 6 bases, and 9 bases had no gene match. The CDR3 sequence is 15 residues long. The CDR3 nucleotides read TGTGCCAGCTCCCGGGACGGGACAGGGACTTCACCCCTCCACTTT. This encodes CASSRDGTGTSPLHF.